These T cell receptor beta chains were read from a single sample in a study of blood T cell repertoires in COVID-19. Clones were sequenced by immunoSEQ multiplex PCR, and TCRdb holds only the in-frame ones, with some missing. Of 90,000 to 110,000 clones in the sample, roughly 80% were seen once. The specimen sequenced was peripheral blood. The receptors here all came from a woman in her sixties or seventies with acute or convalescent COVID-19. Each CDR3 is given with its conserved first and last residue. The D gene is left open where the match is weak. Size values are once, few and many counts, or a class for expanded clones, and some rows have none.

d_gene	v_gene	abundance	j_gene	CDR3aa	CDR3nt
TRBD1	TRBV19	.	TRBJ1-1	CASSRVEGAWTEAFF	TGTGCCAGTAGTAGGGTCGAGGGGGCATGGACTGAAGCTTTCTTT
.	TRBV18	once	TRBJ1-1	CASFSSRQDSNTEAFF	TGTGCCAGCTTCTCCTCCCGTCAAGACTCGAACACTGAAGCTTTCTTT
TRBD1	TRBV2	.	TRBJ1-5	CASSEGTGGTQPQHF	TGTGCCAGCAGTGAGGGGACAGGGGGCACTCAGCCCCAGCATTTT
.	TRBV13	.	TRBJ2-3	CASSRIGVIGGQTTDTQYF	TGTGCCAGCAGTAGAATCGGGGTTATAGGCGGCCAAACCACAGATACGCAGTATTTT
.	TRBV7-2	.	TRBJ1-4	CASSGKTGKVNEKLFF	TGTGCCAGCAGTGGAAAAACAGGTAAGGTGAATGAAAAACTGTTTTTT
.	TRBV7-2	.	TRBJ2-3	CASSFRDTQYF	TGTGCCAGCAGCTTCAGAGATACGCAGTATTTT
TRBD1	TRBV12-3/TRBV12-4	.	TRBJ1-2	CASSLEDRGGYTF	TGTGCCAGCAGTTTAGAGGACAGGGGCGGCTACACCTTC
.	TRBV15	.	TRBJ1-1	CATSRVRGTEAFF	TGTGCCACCAGCAGAGTTCGGGGCACTGAAGCTTTCTTT
.	TRBV7-9	.	TRBJ1-1	CASSPPRQMNTEAFF	TGTGCCAGCAGCCCGCCCAGACAGATGAACACTGAAGCTTTCTTT
TRBD1	TRBV19	.	TRBJ2-7	CASSPGQPPMSSYEQYF	TGTGCCAGTAGTCCGGGACAGCCACCCATGAGCTCCTACGAGCAGTACTTC
TRBD1	TRBV6-5	.	TRBJ1-5	CASRTGTGYEQPQHF	TGTGCCAGCAGAACCGGGACAGGGTATGAACAGCCCCAGCATTTT
TRBD1	TRBV19	.	TRBJ1-4	CASSTDRGQEKLFF	TGTGCCAGTAGTACGGACAGGGGGCAGGAAAAACTGTTTTTT
.	TRBV19	.	TRBJ1-6	CASSIYPNSPLHF	TGTGCCAGTAGTATCTACCCGAATTCACCCCTCCACTTT
TRBD1	TRBV7-9	.	TRBJ2-6	CASSLRDRGSGANVLTF	TGTGCCAGCAGCCTCCGGGACAGGGGATCTGGGGCCAACGTCCTGACTTTC
TRBD1	TRBV28	.	TRBJ2-7	CASSLGGLKPYEQYF	TGTGCCAGCAGCCTAGGGGGCCTCAAACCCTACGAGCAGTACTTC
.	TRBV30	.	TRBJ1-1	CAWSVASEAFF	TGTGCCTGGAGTGTGGCAAGTGAAGCTTTCTTT
TRBD2	TRBV30	.	TRBJ2-3	CAWSFGGEGTQYF	TGTGCCTGGAGTTTTGGTGGGGAGGGTACGCAGTATTTT
TRBD1	TRBV19	.	TRBJ1-5	CASSVGQAPGAYSNQPQHF	TGTGCCAGTAGTGTCGGACAGGCTCCGGGGGCTTATAGCAATCAGCCCCAGCATTTT
TRBD1	TRBV7-6	.	TRBJ2-7	CASSPGTGPSYEQYF	TGTGCCAGCAGCCCGGGGACAGGGCCCTCCTACGAGCAGTACTTC
TRBD1	TRBV11-2	.	TRBJ2-7	CASTRTGGGEQYF	TGTGCCAGCACGAGGACAGGGGGCGGTGAGCAGTACTTC
.	TRBV3-1/TRBV3-2	.	TRBJ2-2	CASSQAGGELFF	TGTGCCAGCAGCCAAGCGGGCGGGGAGCTGTTTTTT
TRBD2	TRBV6-1	once	TRBJ2-1	CASSGYQRGGYNEQFF	TGTGCCAGCAGTGGGTATCAGCGGGGGGGCTACAATGAGCAGTTCTTC
TRBD1	TRBV3-1/TRBV3-2	once	TRBJ1-2	CASSRRTGNYGYTF	TGTGCCAGCAGCCGACGGACAGGGAACTATGGCTACACCTTC
.	TRBV7-9	.	TRBJ2-7	CASSRLVDFGEQYF	TGTGCCAGCAGCCGACTGGTGGATTTCGGCGAGCAGTACTTC
TRBD1	TRBV7-9	large	TRBJ2-7	CASSLTGTGVEQYF	TGTGCCAGCAGCCTAACCGGGACAGGGGTGGAGCAGTACTTC
TRBD2	TRBV7-8	.	TRBJ2-2	CASSRGGANTGELFF	TGTGCCAGCAGCCGCGGGGGGGCGAACACCGGGGAGCTGTTTTTT
TRBD2	TRBV19	.	TRBJ2-1	CASRKLAGGHEQFF	TGTGCCAGTAGAAAACTAGCGGGGGGCCATGAGCAGTTCTTC
.	TRBV7-9	.	TRBJ2-1	CASSLAGGFVDEQFF	TGTGCCAGCAGCTTAGCGGGAGGTTTTGTAGATGAGCAGTTCTTC
.	TRBV7-2	few	TRBJ1-6	CASSLQTPGPLHF	TGTGCCAGCAGCTTACAGACCCCCGGGCCCCTCCACTTT
.	TRBV18	.	TRBJ2-7	CASSPVRDPSYEQYF	TGTGCCAGCTCACCAGTGCGGGATCCCTCCTACGAGCAGTACTTC
.	TRBV5-1	.	TRBJ2-5	CASSQVGTQGETQYF	TGCGCCAGCAGCCAAGTCGGGACCCAGGGGGAGACCCAGTACTTC
TRBD2	TRBV6-2/TRBV6-3	.	TRBJ2-2	CASSYGDYLDYTGELFF	TGTGCCAGCAGTTACGGGGACTATCTGGACTACACCGGGGAGCTGTTTTTT
.	TRBV23-1	.	TRBJ2-1	CASSQPQGNEQFF	TGCGCCAGCAGTCAACCCCAGGGAAATGAGCAGTTCTTC
TRBD1	TRBV13	.	TRBJ2-5	CASSSSRQGTQETQYF	TGTGCCAGCAGCTCCTCCCGACAGGGGACCCAAGAGACCCAGTACTTC
.	TRBV2	.	TRBJ1-1	CASSRAQRDTEAFF	TGTGCCAGCAGTCGGGCCCAGCGGGACACTGAAGCTTTCTTT
.	TRBV4-3	.	TRBJ2-5	CARKGHPSWGTQYF	TGCGCTAGAAAGGGACACCCGTCGTGGGGGACCCAGTACTTC
.	TRBV5-4	.	TRBJ2-1	CASSLWGPSSYNEQFF	TGTGCCAGCAGCTTGTGGGGCCCAAGCTCCTACAATGAGCAGTTCTTC
.	TRBV10-3	.	TRBJ1-2	CAISDGDLNYGYTF	TGTGCCATCAGTGACGGGGATTTGAACTATGGCTACACCTTC
TRBD1	TRBV5-1	.	TRBJ1-1	CASSEGTGATEAFF	TGCGCCAGCAGCGAGGGGACAGGGGCCACTGAAGCTTTCTTT
.	TRBV10-3	.	TRBJ2-2	CAISESSGGNTGELFF	TGTGCCATCAGTGAGTCAAGTGGCGGGAACACCGGGGAGCTGTTTTTT
TRBD1	TRBV4-3	.	TRBJ1-1	CASSQEDRTSEAFF	TGCGCCAGCAGCCAAGAGGACAGGACCTCTGAAGCTTTCTTT
.	TRBV5-1	.	TRBJ2-1	CASSLGGGADEQFF	TGCGCCAGCAGCTTGGGAGGAGGGGCAGATGAGCAGTTCTTC
.	TRBV11-2	.	TRBJ2-1	CASSRGLADYNEQFF	TGTGCCAGCAGCCGGGGGCTAGCGGACTACAATGAGCAGTTCTTC
TRBD2	TRBV9	.	TRBJ2-3	CASSVGAGADTQYF	TGTGCCAGCAGCGTAGGGGCGGGGGCAGATACGCAGTATTTT
TRBD1	TRBV29-1	.	TRBJ2-5	CSVDTGGQETQYF	TGCAGCGTTGATACAGGGGGCCAAGAGACCCAGTACTTC
.	TRBV19	.	TRBJ1-3	CASSTPMSSGNTIYF	TGTGCCAGTAGTACGCCGATGAGCTCTGGAAACACCATATATTTT
TRBD2	TRBV5-1	.	TRBJ2-1	CASSGLAGARYNEQFF	TGCGCCAGCAGCGGACTAGCGGGAGCGCGCTACAATGAGCAGTTCTTC
.	TRBV7-2	.	TRBJ2-7	CASSYTGSYEQYF	TGTGCCAGCAGCTACACAGGATCCTACGAGCAGTACTTC
.	TRBV7-9	.	TRBJ1-3	CASSLLGPSSGNTIYF	TGTGCCAGCAGCTTGTTGGGGCCGAGCTCTGGAAACACCATATATTTT
.	TRBV21-1	.	TRBJ1-2	CASSKIRPTCSGDYGYTF	TGTGCCAGCAGCAAAATACGCCCGACTTGTAGCGGGGACTATGGCTACACCTTC
.	TRBV3-1/TRBV3-2	once	TRBJ1-3	CASSQDRGSFGNTIYF	TGTGCCAGCAGCCAAGATCGCGGATCTTTTGGAAACACCATATATTTT
.	TRBV5-1	.	TRBJ1-1	CASSLAGNTEAFF	TGCGCCAGCAGCTTGGCGGGTAACACTGAAGCTTTCTTT
.	TRBV3-1/TRBV3-2	.	TRBJ1-3	CASSQDGSSGNTIYF	TGTGCCAGCAGCCAAGATGGGAGTTCTGGAAACACCATATATTTT
TRBD1	TRBV3-1/TRBV3-2	.	TRBJ2-5	CASSQDSTGGETQYF	TGTGCCAGCAGCCAAGATAGTACAGGGGGAGAGACCCAGTACTTC
.	TRBV5-5	.	TRBJ1-1	CASSFRDTEAFF	TGTGCCAGCAGCTTCCGGGACACTGAAGCTTTCTTT
.	TRBV15	.	TRBJ2-2	CATSRDLGANTGELFF	TGTGCCACCAGCAGAGATCTGGGCGCGAACACCGGGGAGCTGTTTTTT
TRBD2	TRBV7-2	.	TRBJ2-2	CASSLEELANAELFF	TGTGCCAGCAGCTTAGAAGAACTAGCGAACGCGGAGCTGTTTTTT
TRBD1	TRBV29-1	.	TRBJ1-2	CSVVPVQGAKGYTF	TGCAGCGTTGTGCCCGTTCAGGGGGCGAAGGGCTACACCTTC